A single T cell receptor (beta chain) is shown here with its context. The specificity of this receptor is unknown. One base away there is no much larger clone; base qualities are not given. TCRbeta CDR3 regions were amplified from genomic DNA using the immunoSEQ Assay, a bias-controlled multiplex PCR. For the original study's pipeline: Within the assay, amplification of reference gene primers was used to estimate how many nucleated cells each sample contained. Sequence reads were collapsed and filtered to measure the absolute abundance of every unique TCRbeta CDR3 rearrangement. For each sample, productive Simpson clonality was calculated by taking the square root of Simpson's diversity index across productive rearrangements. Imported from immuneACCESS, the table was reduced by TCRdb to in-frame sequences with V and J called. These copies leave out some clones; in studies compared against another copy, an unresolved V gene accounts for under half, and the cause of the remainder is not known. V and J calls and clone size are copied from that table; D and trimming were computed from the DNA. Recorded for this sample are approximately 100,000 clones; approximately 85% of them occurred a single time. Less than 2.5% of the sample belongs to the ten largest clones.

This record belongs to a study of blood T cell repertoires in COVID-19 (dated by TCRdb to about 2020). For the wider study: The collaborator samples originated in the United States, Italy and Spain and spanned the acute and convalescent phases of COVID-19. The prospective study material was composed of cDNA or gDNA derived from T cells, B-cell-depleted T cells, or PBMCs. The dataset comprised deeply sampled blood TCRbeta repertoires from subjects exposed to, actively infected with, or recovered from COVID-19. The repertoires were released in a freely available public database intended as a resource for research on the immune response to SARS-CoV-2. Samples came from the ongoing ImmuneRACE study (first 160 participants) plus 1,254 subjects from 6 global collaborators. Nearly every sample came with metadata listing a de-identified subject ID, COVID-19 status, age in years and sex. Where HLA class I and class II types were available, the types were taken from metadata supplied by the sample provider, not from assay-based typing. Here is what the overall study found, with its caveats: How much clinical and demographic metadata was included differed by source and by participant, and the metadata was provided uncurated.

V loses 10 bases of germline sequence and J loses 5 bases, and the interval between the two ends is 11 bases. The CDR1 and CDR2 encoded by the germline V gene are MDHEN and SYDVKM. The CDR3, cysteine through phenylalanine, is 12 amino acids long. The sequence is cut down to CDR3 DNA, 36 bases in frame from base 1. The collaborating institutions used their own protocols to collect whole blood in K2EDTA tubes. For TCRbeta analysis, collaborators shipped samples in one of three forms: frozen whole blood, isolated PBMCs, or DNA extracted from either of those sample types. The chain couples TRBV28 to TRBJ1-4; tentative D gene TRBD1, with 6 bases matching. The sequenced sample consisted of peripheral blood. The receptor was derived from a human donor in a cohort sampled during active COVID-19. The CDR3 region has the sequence CANSQGNEKLFF. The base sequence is TGTGCCAACTCACAGGGAAATGAAAAACTGTTTTTT.